This T cell receptor beta chain stems from a study of T cell responses to AZD1222 COVID-19 vaccine. Germline lookup yields CDR1 MGHRA and CDR2 YSYEKL. This CDR3 has 15 amino acids. The V end lost 7 bases, the J end lost 4 bases, and 16 bases lay between the germline ends. The study's findings and limits: Reports indicate that nearly half of spike-specific TCRs are directed at unmutated variant regions. Researchers report vaccine-associated CD4 TCRs spanning spike, with dominance at 160-218 and 743-854. Once two AZD1222 doses were given, Spike-specific TCR breadth and depth went up. Clonal diversity was possibly underestimated, and the donors were mostly white British, with more females.

The table came from immunoSEQ multiplex PCR; TCRdb's copy has only in-frame clones and leaves some out. The profile shows 90,000 or so clones, approximately 89% of them singletons. A remark on this clone: Its specificity is unknown.

Sequenced here: peripheral blood, sampled 28 days after the second AZD1222 dose. V gene TRBV4-1 combines with J gene TRBJ2-2; possibly TRBD1 for D (5 bases). The TCR was taken from an adult who received the AZD1222 COVID-19 vaccine. CDR3 sequence (DNA): TGCGCCAGCACCGCAACAGGTTCGGGCACCGGGGAGCTGTTTTTT. It is translated as CASTATGSGTGELFF.